The 16 T cell receptor beta chains presented below share a single source sample, sequenced in a study of blood T cell repertoires in COVID-19. The repertoire was sequenced with immunoSEQ multiplex PCR; TCRdb's copy has only in-frame clones and lacks some. The sample contains 20,000 to 25,000 clones, more than 75% of which appear only once. The sample comprised peripheral blood. The source is a human donor with active COVID-19. The donor label of this sample is uncertain.

This clone occurred once. The rearrangement links TRBV10-2 to TRBJ2-5; 9 positions match TRBD2. The CDR3 has 15 amino acids. From germline, CDR1 is WSHSY and CDR2 SAAADI. V gave up 3 bases and J gave up 2 bases; unmatched junction bases: 4. The CDR3 loop reads CASSDPRGGQETQYF. The CDR3 nucleotides are TGCGCCAGCAGTGACCCGCGGGGGGGGCAAGAGACCCAGTACTTC.

This rearrangement joins TRBV12-3 or TRBV12-4 to TRBJ2-6, with D uncertain. The CDR3 totals 13 residues. V lost 6 bases, J lost 0 bases, and 3 bases lay in between. The CDR3 nucleotides read TGTGCCAGCAGCCACTCTGGGGCCAACGTCCTGACTTTC. It encodes CASSHSGANVLTF.

The chain uses TRBV5-1 and TRBJ2-7, with D hard to call. Trimming stripped 0 bases from V and 7 bases from J, with 8 bases between. The germline V gene has CDR1 SGHRS and CDR2 YFSETQ. This CDR3 has 12 residues. The CDR3 sequence: CASSLELSEQYF. The CDR3 nucleotides read TGCGCCAGCAGCTTGGAACTCTCGGAGCAGTACTTC.

The CDR3 bases are TGCGCCAGCAGCTCCGGACAGGCTTCCGGGGGCACTGAAGCTTTCTTT. Protein product: CASSSGQASGGTEAFF. The chain links TRBV5-1 to TRBJ1-1; 7 bases are a match to TRBD1. The CDR3 spans 16 residues. Trimming cost V 3 bases and J 4 bases; bases outside gene matches: 12. CDR1 and CDR2 from the germline V gene are SGHRS and YFSETQ.

The chain has TRBV6-5 and TRBJ1-5; the D gene is possibly TRBD1 (5 bases). The CDR3 has 15 residues. CDR1 MNHEY and CDR2 SVGAGI come from the germline V gene. Trimming left V 2 bases short and J 6 bases short, with 14 bases between. The CDR3 nucleotides read TGTGCCAGCAGTTACACGGAGGGGCGCGGTCAGCCCCAGCATTTT. It yields the protein CASSYTEGRGQPQHF.

The genes are TRBV19 and TRBJ2-1, with TRBD2 matching over 9 bases. This CDR3 spans 19 amino acids. CDR1 and CDR2 (germline): LNHDA, SQIVND (reference sequence). After removal of 9 bases from V and 0 bases from J, the junction contained 18 bases not matched to a gene. The CDR3 DNA sequence: TGTGCCAGGAGACCCCAACAGCGGGGGGCCCTCCTCTCCTACAATGAGCAGTTCTTC. Amino acid sequence: CARRPQQRGALLSYNEQFF.

This chain joins TRBV5-1 and TRBJ2-3; D may be TRBD2 (6 bases). Trimming took 2 bases from V and 4 from J, leaving 8 bases between them. Germline CDR1 SGHRS, CDR2 YFSETQ. The CDR3 extends over 13 amino acids. Here the CDR3 DNA reads TGCGCCAGCAGCTTCGCGGGGTCAGATACGCAGTATTTT. Encoded protein: CASSFAGSDTQYF.

The V call is TRBV7-2, the J call TRBJ2-5; possible D gene TRBD2, 5 bases. Germline V gene lookup returns CDR1 SGHTA and CDR2 FQGNSA. The CDR3 consists of 13 residues. Trimming shortened V by 2 bases and J by 5 bases, and 9 bases separated the two germline ends. CDR3 nucleotides: TGTGCCAGCAGCTTATCTCGAGGGGAGACCCAGTACTTC. It encodes CASSLSRGETQYF.

The chain uses TRBV10-3 and TRBJ2-7, with 9 bases fitting TRBD1. V lost 10 bases and J lost 3; bases outside the gene matches: 7. This CDR3 is built from 13 residues. Germline V lookup: CDR1 ENHRY, CDR2 SYGVKD. CDR3 sequence reads: CATFPGQGYEQYF. The CDR3 bases are TGTGCCACCTTTCCGGGACAGGGCTACGAGCAGTACTTC.

The chain uses TRBV27 and TRBJ1-2; D gene uncertain. The CDR3 runs 14 residues. Looked up from germline, CDR1 is MNHEY and CDR2 is SMNVEV (reference sequence). Trimming stripped 3 bases from V and 0 bases from J, with 8 bases between. The CDR3 DNA is TGTGCCAGCAGTTTTAACGGAGCTAACTATGGCTACACCTTC. Its protein product is CASSFNGANYGYTF.

The sample holds one count of this clone. The chain combines TRBV5-1 with TRBJ2-1, with a weak D call TRBD2 (5 bases). CDR1 is SGHRS, CDR2 YFSETQ, per germline. There are 13 residues in the CDR3. V lost 1 base and J lost 7, with 9 bases in between. CDR3 loop: CASSLPSLNEQFF. The CDR3 DNA is TGCGCCAGCAGCTTGCCTAGCCTAAATGAGCAGTTCTTC.

J is TRBJ2-1 and V is TRBV14, with 10 bases lining up with TRBD2. The CDR3 loop spans 16 amino acids. The V gene end was trimmed by 1 base and the J gene end by 0 bases; junction bases not matched to a gene: 0. Germline V gives CDR1 SGHDN, CDR2 FVKESK. The CDR3: CASSQVAGGSYNEQFF. DNA of the CDR3: TGTGCCAGCAGCCAAGTAGCGGGAGGCTCCTACAATGAGCAGTTCTTC.

The rearrangement links TRBV3-1 (or the pseudogene TRBV3-2) to TRBJ2-7; 9 positions agree with TRBD1. Germline V gene sequence: CDR1 LGHDT, CDR2 YNNKEL (reference sequence). CDR3 size: 16 residues. Losses at the gene ends were 0 bases for V and 3 bases for J; bases not matched to a gene: 6. CDR3 amino acids: CASSQDSGQGFYEQYF. Written as DNA, the CDR3 is TGTGCCAGCAGCCAAGATTCGGGACAGGGATTCTACGAGCAGTACTTC.

The gene calls are TRBV7-9 and TRBJ2-5, with 11 bases matching TRBD1. J lost 5 bases, V lost 5 bases, and 7 bases had no gene match. The germline V gene has CDR1 SEHNR and CDR2 FQNEAQ (reference sequence). This CDR3 is built from 15 residues. In DNA form, the CDR3 reads TGTGCCAGCAGCCTCGGACAGGGGGCCCGGGAGACCCAGTACTTC. It is translated as CASSLGQGARETQYF.

V gene TRBV6-6 combines with J gene TRBJ2-2, with D uncertain. Germline assignment: CDR1 MNHNY and CDR2 SVGAGI (reference sequence). This CDR3 is 13 amino acids long. V lost 6 bases to trimming and J lost 4 bases, with 9 bases between them. CDR3 DNA sequence: TGTGCCAGCAGCCCCCTAGTCACCGGGGAGCTGTTTTTT. It yields the protein CASSPLVTGELFF.

This chain connects TRBV7-2 to TRBJ2-6, with TRBD2 matching 12 bases. The CDR3 spans 19 residues. V was pared by 5 bases and J by 4 bases, with 12 bases of the junction left unmatched. The germline V gene encodes CDR1 SGHTA and CDR2 FQGNSA. In nucleotides, the CDR3 is TGTGCCAGCAGCCCCAGGACTAGCGGGAAGGTGTCCGGGGCCAACGTCCTGACTTTC. It is translated as CASSPRTSGKVSGANVLTF.